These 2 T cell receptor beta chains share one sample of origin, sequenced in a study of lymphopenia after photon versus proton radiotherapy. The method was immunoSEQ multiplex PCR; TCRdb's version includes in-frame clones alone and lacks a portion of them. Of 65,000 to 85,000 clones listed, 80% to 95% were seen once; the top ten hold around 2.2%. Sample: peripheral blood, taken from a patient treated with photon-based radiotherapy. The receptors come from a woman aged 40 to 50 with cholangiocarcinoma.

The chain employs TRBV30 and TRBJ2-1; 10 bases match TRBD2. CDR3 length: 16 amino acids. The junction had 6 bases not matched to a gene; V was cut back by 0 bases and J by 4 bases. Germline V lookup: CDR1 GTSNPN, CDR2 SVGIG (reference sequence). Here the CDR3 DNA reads TGTGCCTGGAGTGTAGGAGCGGGAGGGCCTTACAATGAGCAGTTCTTC. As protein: CAWSVGAGGPYNEQFF.

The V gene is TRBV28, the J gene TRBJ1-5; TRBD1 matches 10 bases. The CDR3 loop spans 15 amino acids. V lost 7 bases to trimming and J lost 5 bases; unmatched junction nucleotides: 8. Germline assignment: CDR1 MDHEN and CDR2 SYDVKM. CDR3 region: CASTSRGTGDQPQHF. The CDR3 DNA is TGTGCCAGCACGTCCCGTGGGACAGGGGATCAGCCCCAGCATTTT.